This TCR beta chain is drawn from a study of CD4 T cells in relation to SARS-CoV-2 and coronaviruses. Sequencing was performed with immunoSEQ multiplex PCR; in TCRdb, only in-frame clones are kept and a portion is missing. The sample consists of just under 65,000 clones, 85% to 95% of them appearing once. V lost 3 bases to trimming and J lost 3 bases; unmatched junction nucleotides: 5. The CDR3 covers 14 residues. CDR1 is SGHRS, CDR2 YFSETQ, per germline. The unexposed donors gave CD4+ T cells in about 2011-2018, prior to COVID-19. The clonotype comes from a human donor in good health. The chain recombines TRBV5-1 with TRBJ2-7; 8 positions match TRBD1. Input material: naive CD4+ T cells from PBMCs. Subset denoted: naive CD4+ T cells isolated by negative enrichment. The CDR3 nucleotides read TGCGCCAGCAGCTCGGGACAGGCGATCTACGAGCAGTACTTC. Translation gives CASSSGQAIYEQYF.